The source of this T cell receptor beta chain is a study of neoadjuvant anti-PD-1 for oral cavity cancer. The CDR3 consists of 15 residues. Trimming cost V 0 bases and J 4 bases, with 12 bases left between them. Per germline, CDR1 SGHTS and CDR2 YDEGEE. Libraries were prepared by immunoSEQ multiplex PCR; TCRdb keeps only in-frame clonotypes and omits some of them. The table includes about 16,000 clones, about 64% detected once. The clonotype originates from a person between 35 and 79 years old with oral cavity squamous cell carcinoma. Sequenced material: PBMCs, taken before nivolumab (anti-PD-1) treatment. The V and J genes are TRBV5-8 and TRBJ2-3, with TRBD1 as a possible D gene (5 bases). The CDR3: CASSLGSWGADTQYF. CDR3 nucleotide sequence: TGTGCCAGCAGCTTGGGATCTTGGGGCGCAGATACGCAGTATTTT.